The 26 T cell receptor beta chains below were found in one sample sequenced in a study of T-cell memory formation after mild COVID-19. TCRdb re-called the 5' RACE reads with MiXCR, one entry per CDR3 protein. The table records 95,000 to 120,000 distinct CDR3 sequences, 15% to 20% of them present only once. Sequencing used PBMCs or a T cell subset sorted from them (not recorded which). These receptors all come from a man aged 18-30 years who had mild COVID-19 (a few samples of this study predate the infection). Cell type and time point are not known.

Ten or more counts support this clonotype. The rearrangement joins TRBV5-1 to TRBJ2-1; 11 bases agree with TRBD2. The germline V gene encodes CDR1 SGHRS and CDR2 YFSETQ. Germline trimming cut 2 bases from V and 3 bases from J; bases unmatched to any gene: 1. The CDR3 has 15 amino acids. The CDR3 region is CASSLGLAGYNEQFF. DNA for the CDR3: TGCGCCAGCAGCTTAGGACTAGCGGGCTACAATGAGCAGTTCTTC.

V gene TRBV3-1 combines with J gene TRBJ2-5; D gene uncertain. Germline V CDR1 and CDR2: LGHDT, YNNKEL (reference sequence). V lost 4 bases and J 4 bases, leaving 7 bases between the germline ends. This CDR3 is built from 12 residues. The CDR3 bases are TGTGCCAGCAGCCCACGCGCAGAGACCCAGTACTTC. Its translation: CASSPRAETQYF.

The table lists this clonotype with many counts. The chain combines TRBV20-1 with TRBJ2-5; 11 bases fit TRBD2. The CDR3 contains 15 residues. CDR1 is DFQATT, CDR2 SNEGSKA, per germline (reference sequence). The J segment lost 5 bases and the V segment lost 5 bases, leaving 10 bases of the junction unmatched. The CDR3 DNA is TGCAGTGCTTCCCTTAGCGGGGGGGCCCGTGAGACCCAGTACTTC. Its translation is CSASLSGGARETQYF.

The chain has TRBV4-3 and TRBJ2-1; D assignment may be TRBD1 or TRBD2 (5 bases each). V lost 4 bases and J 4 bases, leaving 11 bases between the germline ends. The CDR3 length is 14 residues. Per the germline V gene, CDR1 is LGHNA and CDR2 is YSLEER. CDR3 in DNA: TGCGCCAGCAGCCCGGGACGATCGTACAATGAGCAGTTCTTC. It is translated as CASSPGRSYNEQFF.

The CDR3 sequence is CSAGGTGHGNTEAFF. Written as DNA, the CDR3 is TGCAGTGCAGGTGGGACAGGGCATGGGAACACTGAAGCTTTCTTT. J is TRBJ1-1 and V is TRBV20-1; 9 positions match TRBD1. V was clipped by 6 bases and J by 1 base; unmatched bases: 9. Per the germline V gene, CDR1 is DFQATT and CDR2 is SNEGSKA (reference sequence). This CDR3 spans 15 amino acids.

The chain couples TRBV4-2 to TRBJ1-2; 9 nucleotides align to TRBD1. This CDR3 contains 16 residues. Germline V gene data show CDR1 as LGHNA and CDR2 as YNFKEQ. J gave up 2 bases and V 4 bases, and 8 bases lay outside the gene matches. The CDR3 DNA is TGTGCCAGCAGCCCCCTCGGGGACAGGGAGAACTATGGCTACACCTTC. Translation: CASSPLGDRENYGYTF.

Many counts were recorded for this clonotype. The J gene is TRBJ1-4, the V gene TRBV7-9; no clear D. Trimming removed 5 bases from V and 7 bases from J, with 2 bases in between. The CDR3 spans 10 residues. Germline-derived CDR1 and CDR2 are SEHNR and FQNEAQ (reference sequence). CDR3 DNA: TGTGCCAGCAGCGGTGAAAAACTGTTTTTT. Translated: CASSGEKLFF. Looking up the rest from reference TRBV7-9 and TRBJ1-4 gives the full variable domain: DTGVSQNPRHKITKRGQNVTFRCDPISEHNRLYWYRQTLGQGPEFLTYFQNEAQLEKSRLLSDRFSAERPKGSFSTLEIQRTEQGDSAMYLCASSGEKLFFGSGTQLSVL.

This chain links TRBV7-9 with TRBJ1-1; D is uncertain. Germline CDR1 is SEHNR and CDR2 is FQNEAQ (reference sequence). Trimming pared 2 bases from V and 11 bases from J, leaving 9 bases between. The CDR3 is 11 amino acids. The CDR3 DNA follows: TGTGCCAGCAGCTTACGGGAGACGGCTTTCTTT. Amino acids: CASSLRETAFF.

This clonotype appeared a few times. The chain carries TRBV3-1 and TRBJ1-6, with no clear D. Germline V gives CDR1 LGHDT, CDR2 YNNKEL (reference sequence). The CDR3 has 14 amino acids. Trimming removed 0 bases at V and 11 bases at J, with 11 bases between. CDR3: CASSQEGARPPLHF. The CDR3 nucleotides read TGTGCCAGCAGCCAAGAGGGAGCGAGGCCACCCCTCCACTTT.

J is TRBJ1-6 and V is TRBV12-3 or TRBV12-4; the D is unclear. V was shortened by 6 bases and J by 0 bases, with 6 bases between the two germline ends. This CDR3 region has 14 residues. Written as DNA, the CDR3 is TGTGCCAGCAGAGGTAGCTCCTATAATTCACCCCTCCACTTT. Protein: CASRGSSYNSPLHF.

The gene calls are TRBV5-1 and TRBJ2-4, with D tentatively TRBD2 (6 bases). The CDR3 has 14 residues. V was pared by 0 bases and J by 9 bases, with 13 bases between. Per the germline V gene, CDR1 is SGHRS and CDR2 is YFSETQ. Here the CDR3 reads CASSLGQEGGIQYF. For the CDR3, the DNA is TGCGCCAGCAGCTTGGGGCAGGAGGGCGGCATTCAGTACTTC. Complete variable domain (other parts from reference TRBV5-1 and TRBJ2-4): KAGVTQTPRYLIKTRGQQVTLSCSPISGHRSVSWYQQTPGQGLQFLFEYFSETQRNKGNFPGRFSGRQFSNSRSEMNVSTLELGDSALYLCASSLGQEGGIQYFGAGTRLSVL.

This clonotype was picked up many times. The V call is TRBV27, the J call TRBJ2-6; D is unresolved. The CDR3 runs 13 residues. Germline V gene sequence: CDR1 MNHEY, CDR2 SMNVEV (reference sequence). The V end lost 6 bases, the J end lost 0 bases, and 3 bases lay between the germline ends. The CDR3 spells CASRLSGANVLTF. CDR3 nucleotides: TGTGCCAGCAGGCTCTCTGGGGCCAACGTCCTGACTTTC.

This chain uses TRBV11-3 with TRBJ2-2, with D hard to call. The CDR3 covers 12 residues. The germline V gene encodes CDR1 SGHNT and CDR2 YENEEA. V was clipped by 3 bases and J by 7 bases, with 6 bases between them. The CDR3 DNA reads TGTGCCAGCAGCTTCCCGGGCGGGGAGCTGTTTTTT. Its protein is CASSFPGGELFF.

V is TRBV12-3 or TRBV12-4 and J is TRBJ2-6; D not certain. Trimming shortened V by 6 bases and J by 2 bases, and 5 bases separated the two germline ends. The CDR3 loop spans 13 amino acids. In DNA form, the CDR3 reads TGTGCCAGCAGATACACTGGGGCCAACGTCCTGACTTTC. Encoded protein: CASRYTGANVLTF.

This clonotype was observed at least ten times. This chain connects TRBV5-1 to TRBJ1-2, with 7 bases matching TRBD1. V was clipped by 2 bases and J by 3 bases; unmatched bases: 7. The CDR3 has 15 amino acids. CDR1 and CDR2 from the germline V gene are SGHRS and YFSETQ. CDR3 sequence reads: CASSLQGTLDYGYTF. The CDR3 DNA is TGCGCCAGCAGCTTACAGGGGACCCTCGACTATGGCTACACCTTC.

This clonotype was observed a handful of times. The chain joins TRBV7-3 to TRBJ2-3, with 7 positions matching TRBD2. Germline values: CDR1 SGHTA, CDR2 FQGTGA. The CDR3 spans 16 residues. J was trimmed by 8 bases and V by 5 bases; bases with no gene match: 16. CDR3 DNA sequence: TGTGCCAGCAGCCCAACCCAAGCGGGGCCCGGAGGTACGCAGTATTTT. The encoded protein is CASSPTQAGPGGTQYF.

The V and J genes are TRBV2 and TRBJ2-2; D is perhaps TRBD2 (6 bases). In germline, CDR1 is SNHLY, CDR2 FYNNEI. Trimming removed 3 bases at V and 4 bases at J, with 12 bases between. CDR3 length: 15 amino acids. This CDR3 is CASSDRGAGTGELFF. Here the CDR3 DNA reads TGTGCCAGCAGTGATCGGGGAGCGGGCACCGGGGAGCTGTTTTTT.

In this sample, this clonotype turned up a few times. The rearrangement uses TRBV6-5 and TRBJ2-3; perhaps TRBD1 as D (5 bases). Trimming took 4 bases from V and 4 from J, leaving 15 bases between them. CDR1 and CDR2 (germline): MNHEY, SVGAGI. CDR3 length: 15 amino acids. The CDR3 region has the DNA TGTGCCAGCAGTTTGTCAGGGTGGGGCGCAGATACGCAGTATTTT. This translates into CASSLSGWGADTQYF.

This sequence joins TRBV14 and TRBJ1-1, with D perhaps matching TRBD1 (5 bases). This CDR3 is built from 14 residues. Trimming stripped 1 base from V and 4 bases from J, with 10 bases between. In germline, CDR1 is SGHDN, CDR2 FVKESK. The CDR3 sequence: CASSQGLGGTEAFF. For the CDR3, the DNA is TGTGCCAGCAGCCAAGGGTTGGGGGGCACTGAAGCTTTCTTT.

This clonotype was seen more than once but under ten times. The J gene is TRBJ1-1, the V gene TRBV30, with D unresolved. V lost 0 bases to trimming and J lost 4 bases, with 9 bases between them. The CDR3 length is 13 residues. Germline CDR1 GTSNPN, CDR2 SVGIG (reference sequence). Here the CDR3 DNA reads TGTGCCTGGAGTGTGGCTTTGAGCACTGAAGCTTTCTTT. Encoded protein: CAWSVALSTEAFF.

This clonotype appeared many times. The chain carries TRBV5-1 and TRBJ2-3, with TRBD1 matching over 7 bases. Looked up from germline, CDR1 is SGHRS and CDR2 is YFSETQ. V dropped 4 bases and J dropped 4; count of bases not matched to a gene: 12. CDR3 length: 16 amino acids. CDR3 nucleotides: TGCGCCAGCAGCCGCACAGGGGACGGTATCGCAGATACGCAGTATTTT. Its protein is CASSRTGDGIADTQYF.

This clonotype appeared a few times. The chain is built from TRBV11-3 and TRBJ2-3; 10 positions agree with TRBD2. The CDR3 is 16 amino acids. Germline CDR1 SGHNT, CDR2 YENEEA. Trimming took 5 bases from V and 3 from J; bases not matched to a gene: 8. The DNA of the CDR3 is TGTGCCAGCAGCCAAGGCAGACTAGCGGGTACAGATACGCAGTATTTT. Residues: CASSQGRLAGTDTQYF.

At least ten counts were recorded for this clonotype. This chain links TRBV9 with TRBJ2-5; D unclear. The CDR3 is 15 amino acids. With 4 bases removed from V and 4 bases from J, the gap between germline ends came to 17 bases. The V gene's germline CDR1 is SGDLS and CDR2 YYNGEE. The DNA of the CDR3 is TGTGCCAGCAGCTCTACGGGCCTTGCCGCAGAGACCCAGTACTTC. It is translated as CASSSTGLAAETQYF.

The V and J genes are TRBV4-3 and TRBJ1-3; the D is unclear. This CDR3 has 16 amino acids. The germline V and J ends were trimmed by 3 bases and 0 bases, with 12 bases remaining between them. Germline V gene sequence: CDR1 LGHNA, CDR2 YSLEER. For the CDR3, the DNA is TGCGCCAGCAGCCACCTCGACGGCTACTCTGGAAACACCATATATTTT. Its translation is CASSHLDGYSGNTIYF.

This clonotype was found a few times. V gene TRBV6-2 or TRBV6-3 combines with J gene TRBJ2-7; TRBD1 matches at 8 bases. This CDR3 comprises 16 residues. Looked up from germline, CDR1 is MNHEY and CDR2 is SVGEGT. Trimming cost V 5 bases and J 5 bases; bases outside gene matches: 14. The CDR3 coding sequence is TGTGCCAGCAGTCGGTCCCAGGGGGCCCGTTTCGACGAGCAGTACTTC. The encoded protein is CASSRSQGARFDEQYF.

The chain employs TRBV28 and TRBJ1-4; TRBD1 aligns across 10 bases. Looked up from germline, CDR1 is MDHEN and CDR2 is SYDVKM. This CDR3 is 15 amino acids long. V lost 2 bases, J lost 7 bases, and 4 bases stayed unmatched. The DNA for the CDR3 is TGTGCCAGCAGTTTAGGGGACAGGGGTGGTGAAAAACTGTTTTTT. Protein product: CASSLGDRGGEKLFF.